The source of this T cell receptor (beta chain) is a study of T cells in Graves' hyperthyroidism and ophthalmopathy. TCR beta CDR3 regions were amplified from RNA transcripts. HTBI primers were the set used in a first-round RT-PCR of the TCR CDR3. One entry per CDR3 protein, called by TCRdb with MiXCR from the multiplex PCR reads. The sample records about 380,000 distinct CDR3 sequences, about a fifth being singletons. This clonotype was seen more than once but under ten times. This CDR3 spans 14 amino acids. The germline V gene has CDR1 DFQATT and CDR2 SNEGSKA (reference sequence). Trimming removed 0 bases from V and 5 bases from J, with 13 bases in between. At least 3 on the Clinical Activity Score was recorded for ophthalmopathy patients, who also had NOSPECS grade at least 4 and duration under 3 months.

The receptor was derived from a man aged 18-30 years with Graves' ophthalmopathy. The chain recombines TRBV20-1 with TRBJ2-5; no clear D. Sequenced material: blood. The CDR3 nucleotides read TGCAGTGCTAGAGATCCCCCTGCCGGGGAGACCCAGTACTTC. Its translation: CSARDPPAGETQYF.